This TCR beta chain was documented in a study of T cells in Graves' hyperthyroidism and ophthalmopathy. The CDR3 contains 15 residues. Germline values: CDR1 MGHRA, CDR2 YSYEKL. V lost 4 bases and J 3 bases, leaving 12 bases between the germline ends. At least ten counts were recorded for this clonotype. Using RNA transcripts as the source, TCR beta CDR3 regions were amplified. The HTBI primer set served for first-round RT-PCR of the TCR CDR3. TCRdb re-called the multiplex PCR reads through MiXCR, storing one row per CDR3 protein. The data show approximately 400,000 distinct CDR3 sequences, with about 18% seen just once and about 3.7% held by the top ten.

The V gene is TRBV4-1, the J gene TRBJ2-2; the D gene could be TRBD1 or TRBD2 (5 bases each). The sample taken for sequencing was blood. The clonotype comes from a woman aged 18 to 35 with Graves' hyperthyroidism. The CDR3 loop is CASSLQGRDTGELFF. The CDR3 DNA reads as TGCGCCAGCAGCCTCCAGGGACGGGACACCGGGGAGCTGTTTTTT.